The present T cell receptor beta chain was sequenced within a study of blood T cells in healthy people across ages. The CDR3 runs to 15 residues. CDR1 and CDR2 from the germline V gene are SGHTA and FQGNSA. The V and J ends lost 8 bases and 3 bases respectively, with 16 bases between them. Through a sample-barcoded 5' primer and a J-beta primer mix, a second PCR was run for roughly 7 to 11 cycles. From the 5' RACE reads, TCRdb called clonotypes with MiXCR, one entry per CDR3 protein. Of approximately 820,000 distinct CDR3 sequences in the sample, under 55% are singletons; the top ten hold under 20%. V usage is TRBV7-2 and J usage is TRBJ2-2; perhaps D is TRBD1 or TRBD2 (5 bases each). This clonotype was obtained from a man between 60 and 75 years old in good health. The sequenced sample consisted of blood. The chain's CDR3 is CASGARGLDTGELFF. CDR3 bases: TGTGCCAGCGGCGCCCGGGGCCTCGACACCGGGGAGCTGTTTTTT. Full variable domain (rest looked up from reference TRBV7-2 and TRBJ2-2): GAGVSQSPSNKVTEKGKDVELRCDPISGHTALYWYRQSLGQGLEFLIYFQGNSAPDKSGLPSDRFSAERTGGSVSTLTIQRTQQEDSAVYLCASGARGLDTGELFFGEGSRLTVL.